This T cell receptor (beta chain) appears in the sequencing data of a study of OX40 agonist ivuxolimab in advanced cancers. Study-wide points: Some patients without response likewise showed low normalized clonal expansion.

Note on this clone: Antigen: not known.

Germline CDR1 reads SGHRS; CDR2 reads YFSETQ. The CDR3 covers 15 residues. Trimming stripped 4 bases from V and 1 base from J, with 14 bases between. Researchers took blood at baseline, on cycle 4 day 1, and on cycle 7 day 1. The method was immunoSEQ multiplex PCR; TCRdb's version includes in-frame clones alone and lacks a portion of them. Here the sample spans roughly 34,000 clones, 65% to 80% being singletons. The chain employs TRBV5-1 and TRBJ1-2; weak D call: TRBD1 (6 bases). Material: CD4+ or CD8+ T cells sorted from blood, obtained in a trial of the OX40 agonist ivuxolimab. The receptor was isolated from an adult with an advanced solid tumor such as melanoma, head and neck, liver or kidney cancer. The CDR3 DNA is TGCGCCAGCAGCCTAGATGGACAGATTAACTATGGCTACACCTTC. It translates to CASSLDGQINYGYTF.